This is a list of T cell receptor beta chains from one sample in a study of blood T cell repertoires in COVID-19. The table came from immunoSEQ multiplex PCR; TCRdb's copy has only in-frame clones and leaves some out. Among fewer than 350,000 clones listed, around 85% were seen once. Sequencing was done on a sample of PBMCs or T cells enriched from blood (not recorded which). All receptors come from a woman aged 25 to 45 who had been exposed to COVID-19. The CDR3 runs from the conserved cysteine through the conserved F or W. A D gene is named only where the DNA matches it firmly. Clone size, where shown, is once, few, many, or a class for clones that have expanded.

D,size,J,V,CDR3,DNA
TRBD2,.,TRBJ2-1,TRBV11-1,CASSSTSGRAGEQFF,TGTGCCAGCAGTTCAACTAGCGGGAGGGCCGGTGAGCAGTTCTTC
TRBD2,.,TRBJ2-3,TRBV14,CASSQTSGRLDTQYF,TGTGCCAGCAGCCAAACTAGCGGGAGATTAGATACGCAGTATTTT
TRBD1,.,TRBJ1-6,TRBV27,CASSHRQGNSPLHF,TGTGCCAGCAGCCATAGACAGGGAAATTCACCCCTCCACTTT
TRBD2,once,TRBJ2-3,TRBV27,CASSLSAGGSTDTQYF,TGTGCCAGCAGTTTATCAGCGGGAGGATCCACAGATACGCAGTATTTT
TRBD1,.,TRBJ1-2,TRBV10-3,CAISETGEYGYTF,TGTGCCATCAGTGAAACAGGGGAATATGGCTACACCTTC
.,.,TRBJ1-1,TRBV2,CASWRQENTEAFF,TGTGCCAGCTGGAGACAGGAGAACACTGAAGCTTTCTTT
.,.,TRBJ1-5,TRBV5-4,CASSYPGSNQPQHF,TGTGCCAGCAGCTATCCGGGGAGCAATCAGCCCCAGCATTTT
TRBD1,.,TRBJ1-4,TRBV30,CACTLGQDGKLFF,TGTGCCTGCACCCTAGGACAGGATGGAAAACTGTTTTTT
TRBD1,.,TRBJ2-1,TRBV28,CASSSTIIRDRVDNEQFF,TGTGCCAGCAGTTCTACGATTATCCGGGACAGGGTTGACAATGAGCAGTTCTTC
TRBD2,.,TRBJ2-5,TRBV30,CAWSVLAGGLWVETQYF,TGTGCCTGGAGTGTACTAGCGGGAGGGCTCTGGGTAGAGACCCAGTACTTC
TRBD1,.,TRBJ1-5,TRBV6-5,CASILDRGNQPQHF,TGTGCCAGCATTCTAGACAGGGGCAATCAGCCCCAGCATTTT
.,.,TRBJ1-4,TRBV28,CASSIRQTNEKLFF,TGTGCCAGCAGTATCAGACAGACTAATGAAAAACTGTTTTTT
TRBD2,.,TRBJ2-7,TRBV27,CASRKAFGTSGYEQYF,TGTGCCAGCAGGAAGGCGTTCGGTACTAGCGGCTACGAGCAGTACTTC
.,.,TRBJ1-1,TRBV19,CASSIKAQGTEAFF,TGTGCCAGTAGTATAAAGGCCCAGGGTACTGAAGCTTTCTTT
TRBD1,few,TRBJ2-5,TRBV7-9,CASSSSRVGRGLQTQYF,TGTGCCAGCAGCTCTTCCCGGGTGGGTAGGGGGCTTCAGACCCAGTACTTC
.,.,TRBJ2-2,TRBV6-5,CASSYSPGDTGELFF,TGTGCCAGCAGTTACTCTCCGGGGGACACCGGGGAGCTGTTTTTT
.,.,TRBJ2-3,TRBV4-3,CASSQGGNTDTQYF,TGCGCCAGCAGCCAAGGCGGCAACACAGATACGCAGTATTTT
TRBD1,.,TRBJ1-1,TRBV7-6,CASSRDRGLTEAFF,TGTGCCAGCAGCAGGGACAGGGGGCTCACTGAAGCTTTCTTT
.,.,TRBJ2-7,TRBV7-2,CASSLEYGLGEQYF,TGTGCCAGCAGCTTAGAATACGGTCTCGGCGAGCAGTACTTC
.,.,TRBJ1-5,TRBV19,CASSIARHSNQPQHF,TGTGCCAGTAGTATAGCCAGACATAGCAATCAGCCCCAGCATTTT
TRBD1,.,TRBJ1-2,TRBV7-9,CASSSLTGANYGYTF,TGTGCCAGCAGCTCCCTTACAGGGGCTAACTATGGCTACACCTTC
.,.,TRBJ1-3,TRBV7-3,CASSLGQWGPRNTIYF,TGTGCCAGCAGCTTAGGGCAGTGGGGCCCAAGAAACACCATATATTTT
.,.,TRBJ1-2,TRBV24-1,CATSDSRANYGYTF,TGTGCCACCAGTGATTCGAGAGCTAACTATGGCTACACCTTC